The 32 T cell receptor beta chains below all came from one sample that was sequenced in a study of blood T cell repertoires in COVID-19. Profiled with immunoSEQ multiplex PCR; TCRdb holds only in-frame clones, not every one. The sample shows some 240,000 clones, around 83% of them seen only once. Sequenced input: peripheral blood. The receptor set was obtained from a woman in her sixties with active or convalescent COVID-19.

The chain uses TRBV14 and TRBJ1-5, with D hard to call. Germline V gene sequence: CDR1 SGHDN, CDR2 FVKESK. The V and J ends lost 5 bases and 4 bases respectively, with 6 bases between them. This CDR3 has 12 amino acids. DNA of the CDR3: TGTGCCAGCAGCGCGAGGAATCAGCCCCAGCATTTT. Its protein product is CASSARNQPQHF.

The V call is TRBV16, the J call TRBJ2-3, with a possible D match to TRBD2 (6 bases). Trimming pared 1 base from V and 3 bases from J, leaving 14 bases between. CDR3 length: 16 residues. Germline V gene lookup returns CDR1 KGHSY and CDR2 FQNENV. CDR3 loop: CASSQFAGRHTDTQYF. For the CDR3, the DNA is TGTGCCAGCAGCCAATTTGCGGGGCGCCATACAGATACGCAGTATTTT. The full variable domain, completed using reference TRBV16 and TRBJ2-3, is GEEVAQTPKHLVRGEGQKAKLYCAPIKGHSYVFWYQQVLKNEFKFLISFQNENVFDETGMPKERFSAKCLPNSPCSLEIQATKLEDSAVYFCASSQFAGRHTDTQYFGPGTRLTVL.

The rearrangement joins TRBV6-5 to TRBJ1-4; 7 bases are a match to TRBD1. Per the germline V gene, CDR1 is MNHEY and CDR2 is SVGAGI. V lost 2 bases and J lost 11; bases outside the gene matches: 11. The CDR3 consists of 15 residues. The CDR3 DNA reads TGTGCCAGCAGTTACACGAGGGGGCTAAGTGGCAAACTGTTTTTT. This translates into CASSYTRGLSGKLFF.

The chain couples TRBV11-2 to TRBJ2-1; 10 bases line up with TRBD2. Losses at the gene ends were 1 base for V and 6 bases for J; bases not matched to a gene: 6. CDR3 length: 16 amino acids. Germline V lookup: CDR1 SGHAT, CDR2 FQNNGV. The CDR3 bases are TGTGCCAGCAGCTTAGGTGGGACTAGCGTTGGCAATGAGCAGTTCTTC. This gives the protein CASSLGGTSVGNEQFF. Using reference TRBV11-2 and TRBJ2-1 for the parts outside the CDR3, the full variable domain is EAGVAQSPRYKIIEKRQSVAFWCNPISGHATLYWYQQILGQGPKLLIQFQNNGVVDDSQLPKDRFSAERLKGVDSTLKIQPAKLEDSAVYLCASSLGGTSVGNEQFFGPGTRLTVL.

V and J are TRBV6-1 and TRBJ1-5; D unclear. This CDR3 contains 13 residues. Germline values: CDR1 MNHNS, CDR2 SASEGT. Trimming took off 1 base at V and 4 bases at J, with 5 bases between the two ends. CDR3 in DNA: TGTGCCAGCAGTGAAGACGGGAATCAGCCCCAGCATTTT. This sequence encodes CASSEDGNQPQHF.

J is TRBJ2-7 and V is TRBV18, with 7 nucleotides matching TRBD1. Germline CDR1 reads KGHSH; CDR2 reads LQKENI. This CDR3 is 14 amino acids long. The J segment lost 0 bases and the V segment lost 4 bases, leaving 3 bases of the junction unmatched. CDR3 protein: CASSLDRSSYEQYF. CDR3 DNA sequence: TGTGCCAGCTCACTGGACAGGAGCTCCTACGAGCAGTACTTC.

This chain connects TRBV6-2 or TRBV6-3 to TRBJ2-1, with D possibly being TRBD2 (5 bases). Looked up from germline, CDR1 is MNHEY and CDR2 is SVGEGT. The CDR3 has 14 amino acids. V was trimmed by 5 bases and J by 8 bases, leaving 16 bases between them. CDR3 DNA sequence: TGTGCCAGCAGTGATCGACGGGGTCGGGATGAGCAGTTCTTC. It specifies CASSDRRGRDEQFF.

The chain joins TRBV5-1 to TRBJ2-5; D remains ambiguous. V was shortened by 0 bases and J by 5 bases, with 8 bases between the two germline ends. The CDR3 contains 13 residues. Per the germline V gene, CDR1 is SGHRS and CDR2 is YFSETQ. The CDR3 spells CASSLDDGETQYF. The CDR3 DNA reads as TGCGCCAGCAGCTTGGACGACGGGGAGACCCAGTACTTC.

This clone was observed once. The gene calls are TRBV6-2 or TRBV6-3 and TRBJ1-5, with TRBD1 matching over 11 bases. CDR1 MNHEY and CDR2 SVGEGT come from the germline V gene. V was pared by 7 bases and J by 3 bases, with 8 bases of the junction left unmatched. The CDR3 is made up of 16 amino acids. The CDR3 is CASTPGDRGTNQPQHF. The DNA of the CDR3 is TGTGCCAGCACCCCGGGGGACAGGGGGACCAATCAGCCCCAGCATTTT.

The V and J genes are TRBV2 and TRBJ2-7, with a tentative D call TRBD2 (7 bases). V was shortened by 5 bases and J by 4 bases, with 18 bases between the two germline ends. The length of the CDR3 is 15 residues. The V gene's germline CDR1 is SNHLY and CDR2 FYNNEI. The CDR3 sequence: CASSPTGRGGYEQYF. CDR3 bases: TGTGCCAGCAGTCCTACCGGAAGGGGGGGTTACGAGCAGTACTTC. Filled out from reference TRBV2 and TRBJ2-7, the complete variable domain reads EPEVTQTPSHQVTQMGQEVILRCVPISNHLYFYWYRQILGQKVEFLVSFYNNEISEKSEIFDDQFSVERPDGSNFTLKIRSTKLEDSAMYFCASSPTGRGGYEQYFGPGTRLTVT.

The V call is TRBV6-5, the J call TRBJ1-1, with 9 bases matching TRBD1. CDR3 length equals 14 residues. Germline assignment: CDR1 MNHEY and CDR2 SVGAGI. V was pared by 5 bases and J by 4 bases, with 5 bases of the junction left unmatched. CDR3 in DNA: TGTGCCAGCAGTAAACAGGGGGCGGGCACTGAAGCTTTCTTT. Translating gives CASSKQGAGTEAFF.

This clone was seen a handful of times. Other DNA sequences in the sample encode the same CDR3. V is TRBV11-2 and J is TRBJ1-1; TRBD1 is a possible D gene (5 bases). Germline CDR1 is SGHAT and CDR2 is FQNNGV. The V gene lost 1 base and the J gene lost 4 bases, with 10 bases spanning the gap. The CDR3 loop spans 14 amino acids. As DNA, the CDR3 is TGTGCCAGCAGCTTAGTCCCTAGGGGCACTGAAGCTTTCTTT. It specifies CASSLVPRGTEAFF.

The table lists this clone with a count of one. The chain recombines TRBV12-3 or TRBV12-4 with TRBJ1-1; weak D call: TRBD1 (5 bases). The CDR3 is made up of 13 amino acids. V gave up 6 bases and J gave up 0 bases, with 8 bases separating them. CDR3 sequence: CASRRQLNTEAFF. DNA of the CDR3: TGTGCCAGCAGGAGACAGCTGAACACTGAAGCTTTCTTT.

This clone was observed a handful of times. This chain connects TRBV6-5 to TRBJ1-2; TRBD1 aligns across 10 bases. The CDR3 has 15 residues. The germline gives CDR1 MNHEY, CDR2 SVGAGI. V shed 6 bases and J 4 bases; nucleotides not matched to a gene: 8. The CDR3 sequence is CASRGDRGSAYGYTF. The CDR3 nucleotides read TGTGCCAGCAGGGGGGACAGGGGCTCGGCCTATGGCTACACCTTC.

The CDR3 DNA is TGTGCCAGCAGGGGGGGACAGCTATCGTGGCCCCAGCATTTT. It translates to CASRGGQLSWPQHF. This chain links TRBV28 with TRBJ1-5; 7 bases map to TRBD1. CDR3 length: 14 amino acids. Germline V gene lookup returns CDR1 MDHEN and CDR2 SYDVKM. V was pared by 6 bases and J by 9 bases, with 11 bases of the junction left unmatched.

This clone was counted a single time. The J gene is TRBJ1-1, the V gene TRBV11-2; TRBD1 aligns across 8 bases. Germline CDR1 SGHAT, CDR2 FQNNGV. This CDR3 has 14 amino acids. V was clipped by 5 bases and J by 1 base; unmatched bases: 3. In DNA form, the CDR3 reads TGTGCCAGCAGCAAAGGGACAGGGAACACTGAAGCTTTCTTT. This codes for CASSKGTGNTEAFF.

The V call is TRBV4-3, the J call TRBJ1-1; D might be TRBD1 (5 bases). CDR1 is LGHNA and CDR2 is YSLEER in the germline V gene. V was trimmed by 0 bases and J by 3 bases, leaving 11 bases between them. The CDR3 totals 15 residues. CDR3 bases: TGCGCCAGCAGCCAAGAATGGGGGGAACACACTGAAGCTTTCTTT. Translating it yields CASSQEWGEHTEAFF.

V and J are TRBV4-1 and TRBJ2-1; TRBD1 aligns across 11 bases. Trimming at V came to 1 base and at J to 9 bases, leaving 8 bases not matched to a gene. This CDR3 has 16 amino acids. CDR1 and CDR2 (germline): MGHRA, YSYEKL. This CDR3 reads CASSQARDRGVGEQFF. CDR3 nucleotide sequence: TGCGCCAGCAGCCAAGCACGGGACAGGGGGGTCGGTGAGCAGTTCTTC.

The chain has TRBV18 and TRBJ2-5; a weak D match, TRBD2 (6 bases). With 2 bases removed from V and 2 bases from J, the gap between germline ends came to 18 bases. Germline CDR1 is KGHSH and CDR2 is LQKENI. This CDR3 spans 17 amino acids. DNA of the CDR3: TGTGCCAGCTCACCAGGACCAAGATGGGCGGGGCAAGAGACCCAGTACTTC. Its translation is CASSPGPRWAGQETQYF.

The CDR3 sequence: CASSGPGRSNQPQHF. As DNA, the CDR3 is TGTGCCAGCAGTGGTCCGGGTAGGAGCAATCAGCCCCAGCATTTT. This rearrangement joins TRBV2 to TRBJ1-5, with no clear D. The CDR3 runs to 15 residues. Germline CDR1 and CDR2: SNHLY and FYNNEI. Deletions cut 4 bases from V and 1 base from J, with 11 bases between.

The chain joins TRBV6-6 to TRBJ1-2, with 11 bases that match TRBD1. After removal of 5 bases from V and 14 bases from J, the junction contained 16 bases not matched to a gene. The CDR3 is 15 amino acids. CDR1 and CDR2 (germline): MNHNY, SVGAGI (reference sequence). CDR3 residues: CASSPRAGQGAPTTF. CDR3 bases: TGTGCCAGCAGTCCTCGGGCCGGACAGGGGGCCCCGACGACCTTC.

This clone was picked up a small number of times. The chain combines TRBV4-2 with TRBJ2-1; 8 bases agree with TRBD1. J gave up 4 bases and V 0 bases, and 8 bases lay outside the gene matches. The CDR3 is 17 amino acids. Germline CDR1 is LGHNA and CDR2 is YNFKEQ. The CDR3 DNA reads as TGTGCCAGCAGCCAAGATACGGGACAGGCTATGTACAATGAGCAGTTCTTC. Protein sequence: CASSQDTGQAMYNEQFF.

A single count supports this clone. This chain joins TRBV6-6 and TRBJ2-2, with 14 bases fitting TRBD2. The V segment lost 6 bases and the J segment 3 bases; nucleotides outside the gene matches: 6. The CDR3 consists of 17 residues. Germline values: CDR1 MNHNY, CDR2 SVGAGI (reference sequence). The CDR3 loop reads CASRRLAGGPYTGELFF. The CDR3 region has the DNA TGTGCCAGCAGGCGACTAGCGGGGGGGCCCTACACCGGGGAGCTGTTTTTT.

The V gene is TRBV11-1, the J gene TRBJ1-1, with D possibly matching TRBD1 (6 bases). The germline V and J ends were trimmed by 6 bases and 0 bases, with 11 bases remaining between them. CDR3 length equals 14 residues. Germline V gene lookup returns CDR1 SGHAT and CDR2 FQDESV (reference sequence). The CDR3 DNA follows: TGTGCCAGCAGTTCTGGGACATTGAACACTGAAGCTTTCTTT. Amino acid sequence: CASSSGTLNTEAFF.

The J gene is TRBJ2-1, the V gene TRBV2; D is unclear. V lost 4 bases, J lost 10 bases, and 11 bases lay in between. Germline CDR1 SNHLY, CDR2 FYNNEI. The CDR3 sequence is 12 residues long. CDR3 coding DNA: TGTGCCAGCAGTGGGGCCCTTTGGGAGCAGTTCTTC. This translates into CASSGALWEQFF.

J is TRBJ1-4 and V is TRBV11-1, with a weak D call TRBD1 (5 bases). The germline V and J ends were trimmed by 3 bases and 11 bases, with 13 bases remaining between them. CDR1 is SGHAT and CDR2 is FQDESV in the germline V gene (reference sequence). The CDR3 has 13 amino acids. Written as DNA, the CDR3 is TGTGCCAGCAGCTTTGCGGGGGAGGAGAAACTGTTTTTT. Its protein product is CASSFAGEEKLFF.

The gene calls are TRBV4-3 and TRBJ2-7; 7 nucleotides align to TRBD2. CDR1 is LGHNA and CDR2 is YSLEER in the germline V gene. This CDR3 comprises 14 residues. Losses at the gene ends were 2 bases for V and 3 bases for J; bases not matched to a gene: 4. The CDR3 DNA sequence: TGCGCCAGCAGCCAATTCCGGGGGGACTACGAGCAGTACTTC. As protein: CASSQFRGDYEQYF.

This clone appeared a single time. The chain carries TRBV6-6 and TRBJ2-7, with 7 positions matching TRBD2. Germline CDR1 and CDR2: MNHNY and SVGAGI (reference sequence). The CDR3 contains 13 residues. The trim removed 10 bases at V and 4 bases at J, leaving 10 bases unmatched. The CDR3 nucleotides read TGTGCCATCGGGGGAGCGGGGATGTACGAGCAGTACTTC. Amino acid sequence: CAIGGAGMYEQYF.

The chain is built from TRBV4-1 and TRBJ2-7, with TRBD2 as a possible D gene (6 bases). This CDR3 spans 15 amino acids. Germline CDR1 is MGHRA and CDR2 is YSYEKL. V lost 1 base and J lost 4, with 14 bases in between. CDR3 loop: CASSQGSGGAYEQYF. The CDR3 DNA follows: TGCGCCAGCAGCCAAGGGTCTGGCGGGGCTTACGAGCAGTACTTC.

The chain combines TRBV27 with TRBJ2-4; D is possibly TRBD1 (5 bases). V lost 2 bases to trimming and J lost 3 bases, with 5 bases between them. There are 13 residues in the CDR3. CDR1 and CDR2 from the germline V gene are MNHEY and SMNVEV (reference sequence). The CDR3: CASSLDSKNIQYF. The CDR3 nucleotides are TGTGCCAGCAGTTTAGACAGCAAAAACATTCAGTACTTC.

This clone showed up just a few times. The J gene is TRBJ1-3, the V gene TRBV21-1; TRBD1, the D gene given by the table, was not confirmed from the DNA. TRBV21-1 is annotated as a pseudogene. The CDR3 covers 13 residues. The CDR3 bases are TGTGCCAGCAGCAAAGACATCGGAAACACCATATATTTT. Amino acids: CASSKDIGNTIYF.

The chain has TRBV4-3 and TRBJ2-2; 7 nucleotides line up with TRBD2. Looked up from germline, CDR1 is LGHNA and CDR2 is YSLEER. The CDR3 contains 17 residues. V was pared by 2 bases and J by 4 bases, with 10 bases of the junction left unmatched. The CDR3 nucleotides are TGCGCCAGCAGCCAACACACGGGGGGAGTGGGCACCGGGGAGCTGTTTTTT. It encodes CASSQHTGGVGTGELFF.